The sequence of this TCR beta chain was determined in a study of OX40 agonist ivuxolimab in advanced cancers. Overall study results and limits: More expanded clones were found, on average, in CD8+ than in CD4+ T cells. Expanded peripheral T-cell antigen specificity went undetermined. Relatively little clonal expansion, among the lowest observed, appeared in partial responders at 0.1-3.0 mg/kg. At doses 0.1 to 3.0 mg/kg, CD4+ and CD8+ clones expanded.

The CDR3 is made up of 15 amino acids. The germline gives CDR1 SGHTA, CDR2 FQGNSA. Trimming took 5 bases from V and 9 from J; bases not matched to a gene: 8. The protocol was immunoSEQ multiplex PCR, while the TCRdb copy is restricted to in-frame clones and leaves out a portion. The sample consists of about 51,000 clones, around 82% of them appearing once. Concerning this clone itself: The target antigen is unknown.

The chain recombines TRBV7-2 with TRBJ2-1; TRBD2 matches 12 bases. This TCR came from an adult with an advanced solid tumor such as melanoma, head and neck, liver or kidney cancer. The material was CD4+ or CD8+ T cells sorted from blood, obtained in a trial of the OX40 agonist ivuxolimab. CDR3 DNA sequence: TGTGCCAGCAGCAAAGATCCGGGACTAGCGGGTGAGCAGTTCTTC. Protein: CASSKDPGLAGEQFF.